This T cell receptor (beta chain) was sequenced for a study of cytomegalovirus exposure and HLA in healthy donors. A few counts support this clone. PCR amplification relied on 60 Vbeta primers (plus 13 Jbeta primers). TCRdb's table, derived via immunoSEQ multiplex PCR, lists solely in-frame clones and lacks some. The table includes roughly 120,000 clones, 7% to 9.5% detected once. The origin of this receptor is a woman aged 40 to 55 in good health and CMV-seropositive. Specimen: PBMCs.

The CDR3 region has the DNA TGCGCCAGCACCAGCATTGCCGGCGGGGTCGATGGCTACACCTTC. This sequence encodes CASTSIAGGVDGYTF. The gene calls are TRBV5-1 and TRBJ1-2; D remains unclear. Germline CDR1 is SGHRS and CDR2 is YFSETQ. V lost 6 bases to trimming and J lost 6 bases, with 21 bases between them. The CDR3 extends over 15 amino acids.